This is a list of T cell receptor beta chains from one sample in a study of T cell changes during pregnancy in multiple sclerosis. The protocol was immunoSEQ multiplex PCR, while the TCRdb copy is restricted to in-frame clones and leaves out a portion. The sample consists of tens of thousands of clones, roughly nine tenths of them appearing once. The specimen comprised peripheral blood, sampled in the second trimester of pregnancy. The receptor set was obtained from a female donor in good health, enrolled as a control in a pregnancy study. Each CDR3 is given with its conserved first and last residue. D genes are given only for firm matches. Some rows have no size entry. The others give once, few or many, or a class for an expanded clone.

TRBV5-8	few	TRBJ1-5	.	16	CASSLVGGNSNQPQHF	TGTGCCAGCAGCTTGGTGGGAGGGAATAGCAATCAGCCCCAGCATTTT
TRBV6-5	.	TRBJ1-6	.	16	CASSYSPWEMNSPLHF	TGTGCCAGCAGTTACTCGCCTTGGGAGATGAATTCACCCCTCCACTTT
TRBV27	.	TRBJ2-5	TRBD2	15	CASSFGRGGKETQYF	TGTGCCAGCAGTTTCGGTCGGGGGGGGAAAGAGACCCAGTACTTC
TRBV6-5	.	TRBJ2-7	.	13	CASSYSGAYEQYF	TGTGCCAGCAGTTACTCCGGGGCCTACGAGCAGTACTTC
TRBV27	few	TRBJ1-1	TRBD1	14	CASSLTGSNTEAFF	TGTGCCAGCTCGTTGACAGGGTCGAACACTGAAGCTTTCTTT
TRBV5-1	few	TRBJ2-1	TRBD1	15	CASSLGQGAYNEQFF	TGCGCCAGCAGCTTGGGGCAGGGGGCCTACAATGAGCAGTTCTTC
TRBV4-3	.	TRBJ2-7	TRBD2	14	CASSQIAGGYEQYF	TGCGCCAGCAGCCAAATAGCGGGGGGCTACGAGCAGTACTTC
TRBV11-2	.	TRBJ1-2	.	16	CASSVRRVGAVYGYTF	TGTGCCAGCAGCGTCCGGAGGGTAGGGGCAGTCTATGGCTACACCTTC
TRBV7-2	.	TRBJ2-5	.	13	CASSSQGTVTQYF	TGTGCCAGCAGCTCCCAGGGGACGGTTACCCAGTACTTC
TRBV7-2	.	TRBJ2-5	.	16	CASSLLGGASQETQYF	TGTGCCAGCAGCTTATTGGGGGGAGCGAGCCAAGAGACCCAGTACTTC
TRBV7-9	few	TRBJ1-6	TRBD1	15	CASSPPGTENSPLHF	TGTGCCAGCAGCCCCCCCGGGACAGAAAATTCACCCCTCCACTTT
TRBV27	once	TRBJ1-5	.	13	CASSYQSNQPQHF	TGTGCCAGCAGTTACCAGAGCAATCAGCCCCAGCATTTT
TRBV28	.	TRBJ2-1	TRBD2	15	CASSFGTSGGYEQFF	TGTGCCAGCAGTTTCGGGACTAGCGGGGGCTATGAGCAGTTCTTC
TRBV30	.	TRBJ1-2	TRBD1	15	CAWSGGTGSNYGYTF	TGTGCCTGGAGTGGGGGGACAGGGAGTAACTATGGCTACACCTTC
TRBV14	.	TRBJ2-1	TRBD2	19	CASSHKWPASGGSYNEQFF	TGTGCCAGCAGCCACAAATGGCCTGCTAGCGGGGGATCCTACAATGAGCAGTTCTTC
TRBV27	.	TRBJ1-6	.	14	CASSIDSLNSPLHF	TGTGCCAGCAGTATCGACAGCCTAAATTCACCCCTCCACTTT
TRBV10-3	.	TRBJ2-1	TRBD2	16	CAISVVQLAGSNEQFF	TGTGCCATCAGTGTCGTTCAGTTAGCGGGGAGCAATGAGCAGTTCTTC
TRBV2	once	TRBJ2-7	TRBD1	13	CASRLDRPYEQYF	TGTGCCAGCAGACTGGACAGGCCCTACGAGCAGTACTTC
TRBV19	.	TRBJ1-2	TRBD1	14	CASSGQGENYGYTF	TGTGCCAGTAGTGGACAGGGGGAGAACTATGGCTACACCTTC
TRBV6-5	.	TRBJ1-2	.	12	CASSGANYGYTF	TGTGCCAGCAGTGGAGCTAACTATGGCTACACCTTC
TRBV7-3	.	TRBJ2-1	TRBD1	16	CASSLSGTGGSNEQFF	TGTGCCAGCAGCTTAAGTGGGACAGGGGGTTCCAATGAGCAGTTCTTC
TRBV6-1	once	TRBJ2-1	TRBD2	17	CASSEGTSGGAFNEQFF	TGTGCCAGCAGTGAAGGGACTAGCGGGGGGGCCTTCAATGAGCAGTTCTTC
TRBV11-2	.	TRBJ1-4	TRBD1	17	CASSLVKSRGLAEKLFF	TGTGCCAGCAGCTTAGTCAAATCCAGGGGGCTGGCCGAAAAACTGTTTTTT
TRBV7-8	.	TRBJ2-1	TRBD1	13	CASSSDRGNEQFF	TGTGCCAGCAGCTCGGACAGGGGGAATGAGCAGTTCTTC
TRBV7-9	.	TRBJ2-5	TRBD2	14	CASSSTSGLKTQYF	TGTGCCAGCAGCTCAACTAGCGGGCTAAAGACCCAGTACTTC
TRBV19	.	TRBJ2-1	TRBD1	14	CASTITGVYNEQFF	TGTGCCAGTACCATAACAGGGGTTTACAATGAGCAGTTCTTC
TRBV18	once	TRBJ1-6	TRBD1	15	CASSPDRAYNSPLHF	TGTGCCAGCTCACCAGACAGGGCCTATAATTCACCCCTCCACTTT
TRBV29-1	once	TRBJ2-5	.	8	CSVGRDHF	TGCAGCGTTGGCCGGGATCACTTC
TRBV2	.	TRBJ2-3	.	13	CASNGQRTDTQYF	TGTGCCAGCAATGGACAACGCACAGATACGCAGTATTTT
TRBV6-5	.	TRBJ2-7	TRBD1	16	CASSYSSGGSSYEQYF	TGTGCCAGCAGTTACTCTTCAGGGGGAAGCTCCTACGAGCAGTACTTC
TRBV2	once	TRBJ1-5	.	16	CASSEGRGYSNQPQHF	TGTGCCAGCAGTGAAGGCCGGGGGTATAGCAATCAGCCCCAGCATTTT
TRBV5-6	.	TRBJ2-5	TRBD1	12	CASSEGQAGQYF	TGTGCCAGCAGCGAGGGACAGGCCGGCCAGTACTTC
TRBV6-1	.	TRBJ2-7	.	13	CASSGDSSYEQYF	TGTGCCAGCAGTGGGGACTCGTCCTACGAGCAGTACTTC
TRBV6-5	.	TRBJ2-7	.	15	CASSYSVGSSYEQYF	TGTGCCAGCAGTTACTCGGTGGGGAGCTCCTACGAGCAGTACTTC
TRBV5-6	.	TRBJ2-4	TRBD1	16	CASSSPRQGSQNIQYF	TGTGCCAGCAGCTCCCCGAGACAGGGGTCGCAAAACATTCAGTACTTC
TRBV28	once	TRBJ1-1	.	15	CASIPGRSPGTEAFF	TGTGCCAGCATCCCGGGTAGGTCCCCGGGCACTGAAGCTTTCTTT
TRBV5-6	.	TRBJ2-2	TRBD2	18	CASSLVERLAGATGELFF	TGTGCCAGCAGCTTGGTGGAGAGACTAGCGGGGGCCACCGGGGAGCTGTTTTTT
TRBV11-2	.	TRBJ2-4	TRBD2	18	CASSFESGRSGTKNIQYF	TGTGCCAGCAGCTTTGAATCCGGGAGGTCGGGGACCAAAAACATTCAGTACTTC
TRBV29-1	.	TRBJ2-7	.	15	CSVEDRRGPSYEQYF	TGCAGCGTTGAAGATCGACGGGGTCCATCCTACGAGCAGTACTTC
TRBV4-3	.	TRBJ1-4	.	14	CASSQGAAGEKLFF	TGCGCCAGCAGCCAAGGGGCTGCGGGTGAAAAACTGTTTTTT
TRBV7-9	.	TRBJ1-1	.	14	CASRRAGGNTEAFF	TGTGCCAGCAGGAGAGCCGGGGGGAACACTGAAGCTTTCTTT
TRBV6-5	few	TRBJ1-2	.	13	CASSYLWEDGYTF	TGTGCCAGCAGTTACCTGTGGGAGGATGGCTACACCTTC
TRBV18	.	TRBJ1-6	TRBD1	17	CASSLYGTGGLNSPLHF	TGTGCCAGCTCACTTTACGGGACAGGGGGCCTTAATTCACCCCTCCACTTT
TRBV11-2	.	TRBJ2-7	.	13	CASSPTGISEQYF	TGTGCCAGCAGCCCAACCGGGATCAGCGAGCAGTACTTC
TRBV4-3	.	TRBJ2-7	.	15	CASSQALSDSYEQYF	TGCGCCAGCAGCCAAGCGTTGAGCGACTCCTACGAGCAGTACTTC
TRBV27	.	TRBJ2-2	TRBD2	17	CASSRILAGVNTGELFF	TGTGCCAGCAGTCGCATCCTAGCGGGGGTCAACACCGGGGAGCTGTTTTTT
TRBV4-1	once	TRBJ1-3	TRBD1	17	CASSQDRNDRAGNTIYF	TGCGCCAGCAGCCAAGACCGAAACGACAGGGCTGGAAACACCATATATTTT
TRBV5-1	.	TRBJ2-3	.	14	CASSLWQRTDTQYF	TGCGCCAGCAGCTTGTGGCAACGCACAGATACGCAGTATTTT
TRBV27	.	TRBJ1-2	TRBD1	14	CASSFDRANYGYTF	TGTGCCAGCAGTTTCGACAGGGCGAACTATGGCTACACCTTC
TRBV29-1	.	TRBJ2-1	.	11	CSVESRRVLFF	TGCAGCGTTGAATCACGCAGGGTTTTGTTCTTC
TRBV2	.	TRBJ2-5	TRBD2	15	CASSGTSGGKETQYF	TGTGCCAGCAGTGGGACTAGCGGGGGGAAAGAGACCCAGTACTTC
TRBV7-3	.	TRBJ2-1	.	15	CASSSGLSSYNEQFF	TGTGCCAGCAGCTCCGGACTGAGCTCCTACAATGAGCAGTTCTTC
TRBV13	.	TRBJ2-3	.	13	CASSPETERTQYF	TGTGCCAGCAGCCCAGAGACAGAGCGTACGCAGTATTTT
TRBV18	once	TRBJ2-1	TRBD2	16	CASSPPSGQGGNEQFF	TGTGCCAGCTCACCACCGTCTGGCCAGGGAGGGAATGAGCAGTTCTTC
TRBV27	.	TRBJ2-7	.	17	CASSPETWTPRAHEQYF	TGTGCCAGCAGTCCCGAAACCTGGACACCCCGGGCCCACGAGCAGTACTTC
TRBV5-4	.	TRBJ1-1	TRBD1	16	CASSLAGQYMNTEAFF	TGTGCCAGCAGCTTGGCGGGACAGTACATGAACACTGAAGCTTTCTTT
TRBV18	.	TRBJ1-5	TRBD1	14	CASSPSQGVAPQHF	TGTGCCAGCTCACCGTCACAGGGGGTTGCGCCCCAGCATTTT
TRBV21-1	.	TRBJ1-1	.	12	CASSFGLTEAFF	TGTGCCAGCAGCTTTGGACTAACTGAAGCTTTCTTT
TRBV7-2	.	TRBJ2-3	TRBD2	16	CASSAHGGATTDTQYF	TGTGCCAGCAGCGCCCACGGGGGGGCCACCACAGATACGCAGTATTTT